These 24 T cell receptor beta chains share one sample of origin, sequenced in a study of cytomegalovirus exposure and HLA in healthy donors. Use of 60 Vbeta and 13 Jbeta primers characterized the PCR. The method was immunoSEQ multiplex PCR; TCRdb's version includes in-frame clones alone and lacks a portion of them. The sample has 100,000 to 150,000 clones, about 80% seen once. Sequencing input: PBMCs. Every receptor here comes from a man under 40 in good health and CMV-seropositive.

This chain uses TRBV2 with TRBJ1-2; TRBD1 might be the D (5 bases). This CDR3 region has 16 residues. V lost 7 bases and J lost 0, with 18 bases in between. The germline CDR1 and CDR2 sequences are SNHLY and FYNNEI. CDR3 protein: CASITLHETANYGYTF. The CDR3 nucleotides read TGTGCCAGCATCACCCTCCACGAGACAGCTAACTATGGCTACACCTTC.

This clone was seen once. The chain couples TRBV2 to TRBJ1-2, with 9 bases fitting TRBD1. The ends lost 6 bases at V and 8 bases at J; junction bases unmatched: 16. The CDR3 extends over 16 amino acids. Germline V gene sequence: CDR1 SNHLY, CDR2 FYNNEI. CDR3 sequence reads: CASRAGQGPVLSGYTF. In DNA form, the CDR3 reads TGTGCCAGCAGAGCGGGACAGGGCCCCGTTCTATCCGGCTACACCTTC.

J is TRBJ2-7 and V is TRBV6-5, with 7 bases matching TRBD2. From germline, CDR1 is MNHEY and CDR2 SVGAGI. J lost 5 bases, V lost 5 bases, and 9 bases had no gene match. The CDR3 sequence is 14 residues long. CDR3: CASSHRTGGDEQYF. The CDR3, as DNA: TGTGCCAGCAGTCACCGTACGGGAGGAGACGAGCAGTACTTC.

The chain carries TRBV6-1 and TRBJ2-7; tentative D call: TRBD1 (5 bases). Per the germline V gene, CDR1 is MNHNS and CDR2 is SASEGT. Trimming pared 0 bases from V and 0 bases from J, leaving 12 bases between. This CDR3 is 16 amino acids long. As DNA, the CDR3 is TGTGCCAGCAGTGAAGCTTGGACACTGGGCTCCTACGAGCAGTACTTC. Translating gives CASSEAWTLGSYEQYF.

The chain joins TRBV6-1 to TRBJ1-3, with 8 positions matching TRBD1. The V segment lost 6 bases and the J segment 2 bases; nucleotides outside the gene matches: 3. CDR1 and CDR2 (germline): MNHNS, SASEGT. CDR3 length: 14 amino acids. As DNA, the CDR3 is TGTGCCAGCAGACCGGACAGGGCTGGAAACACCATATATTTT. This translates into CASRPDRAGNTIYF.

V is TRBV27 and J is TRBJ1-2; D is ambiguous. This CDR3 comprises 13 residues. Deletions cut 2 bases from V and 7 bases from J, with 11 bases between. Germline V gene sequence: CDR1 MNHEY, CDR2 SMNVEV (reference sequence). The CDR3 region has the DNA TGTGCCAGCAGTTTAGCCCGGGAGGGTGGCTACACCTTC. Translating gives CASSLAREGGYTF.

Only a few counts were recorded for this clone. CDR3 in amino acids: CASSSNRGLGGYTF. Here the CDR3 DNA reads TGTGCCAGCAGCTCAAACAGGGGGCTCGGTGGCTACACCTTC. The rearrangement links TRBV5-8 to TRBJ1-2, with 9 bases fitting TRBD1. The J segment lost 7 bases and the V segment lost 3 bases, leaving 7 bases of the junction unmatched. Per the germline V gene, CDR1 is SGHTS and CDR2 is YDEGEE. The CDR3 has 14 amino acids.

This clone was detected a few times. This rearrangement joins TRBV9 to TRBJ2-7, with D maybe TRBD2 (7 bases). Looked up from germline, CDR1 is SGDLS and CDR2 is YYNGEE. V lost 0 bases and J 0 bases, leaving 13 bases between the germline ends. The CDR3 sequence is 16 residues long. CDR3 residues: CASSVGEGGHSYEQYF. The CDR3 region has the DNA TGTGCCAGCAGCGTAGGGGAGGGGGGGCACTCCTACGAGCAGTACTTC.

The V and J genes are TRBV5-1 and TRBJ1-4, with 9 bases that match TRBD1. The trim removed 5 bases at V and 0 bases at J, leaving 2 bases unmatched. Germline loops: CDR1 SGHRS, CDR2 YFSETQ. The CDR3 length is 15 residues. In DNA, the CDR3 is TGCGCCAGCAGGACAGGGGGAACAACTAATGAAAAACTGTTTTTT. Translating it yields CASRTGGTTNEKLFF.

DNA of the CDR3: TGTGCCAGCAGCTTGGGGCTCAACAATGAGCAGTTCTTC. It encodes CASSLGLNNEQFF. The V call is TRBV5-5, the J call TRBJ2-1; D call uncertain. The germline CDR1 and CDR2 sequences are SGHKS and YYEKEE (reference sequence). Trimming removed 0 bases from V and 5 bases from J, with 6 bases in between. The CDR3 has 13 amino acids.

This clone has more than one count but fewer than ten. CDR3 loop: CASSSRQGADGYTF. DNA for the CDR3: TGCGCCAGCAGCTCACGACAGGGGGCTGATGGCTACACCTTC. The chain links TRBV5-1 to TRBJ1-2; 10 bases are a match to TRBD1. The CDR3 has 14 amino acids. The germline gives CDR1 SGHRS, CDR2 YFSETQ. J was trimmed by 6 bases and V by 3 bases; bases with no gene match: 5.

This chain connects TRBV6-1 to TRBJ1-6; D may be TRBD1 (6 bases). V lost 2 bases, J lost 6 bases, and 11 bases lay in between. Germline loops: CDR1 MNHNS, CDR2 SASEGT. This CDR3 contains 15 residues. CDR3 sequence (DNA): TGTGCCAGCAGTGAAAGGACAGCGCGTAATTCACCCCTCCACTTT. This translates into CASSERTARNSPLHF.

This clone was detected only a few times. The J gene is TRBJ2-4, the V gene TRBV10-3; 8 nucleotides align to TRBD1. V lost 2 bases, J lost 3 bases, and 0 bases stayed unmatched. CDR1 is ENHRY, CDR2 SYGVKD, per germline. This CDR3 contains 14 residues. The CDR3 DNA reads TGTGCCATCAGTGAGACAGGGGGCAAAAACATTCAGTACTTC. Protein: CAISETGGKNIQYF.

DNA of the CDR3: TGTGCCAGCAGTCACCAGGCGACTAATGAAAAACTGTTTTTT. It codes for CASSHQATNEKLFF. The chain employs TRBV6-5 and TRBJ1-4; the D is unclear. Trimming cost V 5 bases and J 2 bases, with 9 bases left between them. Looked up from germline, CDR1 is MNHEY and CDR2 is SVGAGI. This CDR3 contains 14 residues.

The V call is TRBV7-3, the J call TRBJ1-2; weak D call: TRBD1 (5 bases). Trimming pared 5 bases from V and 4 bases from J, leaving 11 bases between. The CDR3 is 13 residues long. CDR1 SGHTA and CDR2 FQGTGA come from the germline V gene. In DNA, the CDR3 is TGTGCCAGCAGCCCGGACGGGGGCTATGGCTACACCTTC. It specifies CASSPDGGYGYTF.

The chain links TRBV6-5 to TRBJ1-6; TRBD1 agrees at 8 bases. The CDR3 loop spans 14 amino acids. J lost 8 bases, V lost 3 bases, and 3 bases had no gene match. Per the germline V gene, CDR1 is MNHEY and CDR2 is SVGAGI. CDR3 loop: CASSYGQGYSPLHF. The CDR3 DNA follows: TGTGCCAGCAGTTATGGACAGGGCTATTCACCCCTCCACTTT.

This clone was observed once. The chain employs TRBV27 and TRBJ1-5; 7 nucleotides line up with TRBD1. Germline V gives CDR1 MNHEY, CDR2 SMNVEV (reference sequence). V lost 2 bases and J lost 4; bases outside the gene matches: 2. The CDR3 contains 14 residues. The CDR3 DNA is TGTGCCAGCAGTTTAGTGACAGGGAATCAGCCCCAGCATTTT. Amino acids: CASSLVTGNQPQHF.

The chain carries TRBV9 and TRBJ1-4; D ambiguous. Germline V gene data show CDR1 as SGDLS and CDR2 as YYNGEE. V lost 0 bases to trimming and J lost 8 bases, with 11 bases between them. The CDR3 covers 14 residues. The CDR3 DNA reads TGTGCCAGCAGCGTAGGAGCTTTGGGCGAAAAACTGTTTTTT. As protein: CASSVGALGEKLFF.

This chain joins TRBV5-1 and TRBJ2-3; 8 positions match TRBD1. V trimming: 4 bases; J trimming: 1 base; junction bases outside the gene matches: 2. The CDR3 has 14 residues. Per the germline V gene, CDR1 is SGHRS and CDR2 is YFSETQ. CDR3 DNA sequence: TGCGCCAGCAGCCCGGACAGGGGCACAGATACGCAGTATTTT. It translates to CASSPDRGTDTQYF.

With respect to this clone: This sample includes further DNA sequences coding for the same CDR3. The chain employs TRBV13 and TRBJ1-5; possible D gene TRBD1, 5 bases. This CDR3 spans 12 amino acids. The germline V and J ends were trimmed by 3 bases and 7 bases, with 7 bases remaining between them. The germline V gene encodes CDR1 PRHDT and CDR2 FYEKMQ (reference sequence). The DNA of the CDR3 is TGTGCCAGCAGCTTGGGGCGGCAGCCCCAGCATTTT. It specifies CASSLGRQPQHF.

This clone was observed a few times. This chain's CDR3 is CASSYRDQPQHF. DNA for the CDR3: TGTGCCAGCAGTTACAGGGATCAGCCCCAGCATTTT. The chain recombines TRBV13 with TRBJ1-5, with D maybe TRBD1 (6 bases). In germline, CDR1 is PRHDT, CDR2 FYEKMQ (reference sequence). Between the trimmed V and J ends, which lost 6 bases and 5 bases, there was a span of 8 bases. The CDR3 consists of 12 residues.

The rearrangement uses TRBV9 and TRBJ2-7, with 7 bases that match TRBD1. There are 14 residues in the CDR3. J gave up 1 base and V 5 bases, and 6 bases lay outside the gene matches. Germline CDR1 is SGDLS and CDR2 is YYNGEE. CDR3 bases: TGTGCCAGCAGTTCCACAGGGGTTTCCTACGAGCAGTACTTC. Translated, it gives CASSSTGVSYEQYF.

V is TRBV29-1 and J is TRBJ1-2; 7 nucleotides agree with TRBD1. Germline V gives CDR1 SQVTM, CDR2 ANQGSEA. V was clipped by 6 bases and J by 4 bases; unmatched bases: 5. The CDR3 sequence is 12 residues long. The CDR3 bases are TGCAGCGTGAGGGACAGCGTCTATGGCTACACCTTC. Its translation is CSVRDSVYGYTF.

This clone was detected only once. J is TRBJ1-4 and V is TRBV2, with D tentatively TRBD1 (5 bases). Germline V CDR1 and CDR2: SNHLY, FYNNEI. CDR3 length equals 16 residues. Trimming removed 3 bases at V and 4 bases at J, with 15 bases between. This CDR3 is CASSEGAGQGNEKLFF. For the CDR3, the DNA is TGTGCCAGCAGTGAGGGAGCGGGGCAGGGTAATGAAAAACTGTTTTTT.